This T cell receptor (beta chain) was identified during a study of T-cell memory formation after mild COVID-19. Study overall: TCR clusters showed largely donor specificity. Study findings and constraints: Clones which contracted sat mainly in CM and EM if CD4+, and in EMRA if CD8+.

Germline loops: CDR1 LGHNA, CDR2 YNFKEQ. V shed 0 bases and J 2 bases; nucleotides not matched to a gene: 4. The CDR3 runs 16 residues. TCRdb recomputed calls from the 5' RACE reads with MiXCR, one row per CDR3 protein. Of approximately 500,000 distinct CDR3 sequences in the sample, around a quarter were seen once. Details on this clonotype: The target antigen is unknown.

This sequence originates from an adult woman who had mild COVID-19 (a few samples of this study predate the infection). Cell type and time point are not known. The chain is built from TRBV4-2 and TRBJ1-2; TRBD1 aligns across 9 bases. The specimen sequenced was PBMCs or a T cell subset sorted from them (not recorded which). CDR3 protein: CASSQDLGQGNYGYTF. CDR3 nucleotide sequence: TGTGCCAGCAGCCAAGATTTGGGACAGGGAAACTATGGCTACACCTTC.